The 11 T cell receptor beta chains below were found in one sample sequenced in a study of beta chain features in type 1 diabetes. Study findings and constraints: In all four CD4+ subsets, TCRB CDR3 length was significantly, moderately reduced in type 1 diabetes.

No antigen has been identified for these receptors. The sequenced template was cDNA made from the entire isolated RNA. The repertoire was sequenced with immunoSEQ multiplex PCR; TCRdb's copy has only in-frame clones and lacks some. Among over 120,000 clones, about 13% were seen once, and the ten largest hold 1% to 1.5%. Sequenced: central memory CD4+ T cells from blood. Every receptor here comes from a man between 18 and 29 years old with type 1 diabetes.

This clone was counted at least ten times. The V call is TRBV4-1, the J call TRBJ2-1; 9 bases line up with TRBD1. CDR1 MGHRA and CDR2 YSYEKL come from the germline V gene. The CDR3 extends over 16 amino acids. The junction had 6 bases not matched to a gene; V was cut back by 2 bases and J by 4 bases. CDR3 sequence (DNA): TGCGCCAGCAGCCAAATGCCGGGACAGGGTTACAATGAGCAGTTCTTC. Protein sequence: CASSQMPGQGYNEQFF.

J is TRBJ1-1 and V is TRBV14; weak D call: TRBD1 (5 bases). V gave up 7 bases and J gave up 8 bases, with 23 bases separating them. Germline V CDR1 and CDR2: SGHDN, FVKESK. This CDR3 is 15 amino acids long. CDR3 in amino acids: CASTLGTTSGMEAFF. In DNA, the CDR3 is TGTGCCAGCACCCTCGGGACTACCTCGGGGATGGAAGCTTTCTTT. Variable domain in full (rest from reference TRBV14 and TRBJ1-1): EAGVTQFPSHSVIEKGQTVTLRCDPISGHDNLYWYRRVMGKEIKFLLHFVKESKQDESGMPNNRFLAERTGGTYSTLKVQPAELEDSGVYFCASTLGTTSGMEAFFGQGTRLTVV.

Comment on this clone: The identical CDR3 is also encoded by other nucleotide sequences in the sample. This sequence joins TRBV5-1 and TRBJ2-3; D gene uncertain. CDR1 SGHRS and CDR2 YFSETQ come from the germline V gene. The CDR3 covers 12 residues. The germline V and J ends were trimmed by 0 bases and 5 bases, with 4 bases remaining between them. CDR3 loop: CASSLGRDTQYF. The CDR3 bases are TGCGCCAGCAGCTTGGGGCGAGATACGCAGTATTTT.

The CDR3 DNA reads as TGCGCCAGCAGCTCGTCAGTCGTGAACACTGAAGCTTTCTTT. It specifies CASSSSVVNTEAFF. The J gene is TRBJ1-1, the V gene TRBV5-1; D unresolved. The CDR3 is 14 residues long. The V and J ends lost 3 bases and 0 bases respectively, with 9 bases between them. The germline V gene has CDR1 SGHRS and CDR2 YFSETQ.

A few counts support this clone. V and J are TRBV7-2 and TRBJ1-5; D remains unclear. Between the trimmed V and J ends, which lost 1 base and 4 bases, there was a span of 5 bases. The CDR3 spans 13 residues. The V gene's germline CDR1 is SGHTA and CDR2 FQGNSA. The CDR3 coding sequence is TGTGCCAGCAGCTTAGATGGAAATCAGCCCCAGCATTTT. Residues: CASSLDGNQPQHF.

The rearrangement joins TRBV7-8 to TRBJ1-2; 7 nucleotides agree with TRBD1. CDR3 length: 15 residues. The trim removed 1 base at V and 0 bases at J, leaving 2 bases unmatched. CDR1 is SGHVS and CDR2 is FQNEAQ in the germline V gene. The CDR3 coding sequence is TGTGCCAGCAGCTTAGGGGACAGCCCTAACTATGGCTACACCTTC. Translation: CASSLGDSPNYGYTF. Supplemented by reference TRBV7-8 and TRBJ1-2, the full variable domain reads GAGVSQSPRYKVAKRGQDVALRCDPISGHVSLFWYQQALGQGPEFLTYFQNEAQLDKSGLPSDRFFAERPEGSVSTLKIQRTQQEDSAVYLCASSLGDSPNYGYTFGSGTRLTVV.

This clone was seen only a few times. V is TRBV2 and J is TRBJ2-6; perhaps TRBD1 as D (6 bases). The germline CDR1 and CDR2 sequences are SNHLY and FYNNEI. The CDR3 covers 18 residues. V shed 7 bases and J shed 0 bases, with 19 bases lying between them. The CDR3 sequence is CASNPGWTVTSGANVLTF. DNA for the CDR3: TGTGCCAGCAATCCAGGCTGGACAGTAACCTCTGGGGCCAACGTCCTGACTTTC. Supplemented by reference TRBV2 and TRBJ2-6, the full variable domain reads EPEVTQTPSHQVTQMGQEVILRCVPISNHLYFYWYRQILGQKVEFLVSFYNNEISEKSEIFDDQFSVERPDGSNFTLKIRSTKLEDSAMYFCASNPGWTVTSGANVLTFGAGSRLTVL.

This clone showed up just a few times. The chain carries TRBV28 and TRBJ2-3; 8 bases match TRBD1. V dropped 11 bases and J dropped 0; count of bases not matched to a gene: 4. The CDR3 contains 13 residues. Germline loops: CDR1 MDHEN, CDR2 SYDVKM. CDR3 sequence: CACGQGSTDTQYF. DNA for the CDR3: TGTGCCTGCGGACAGGGCAGCACAGATACGCAGTATTTT.

This rearrangement joins TRBV30 to TRBJ1-5, with D unclear. Between the trimmed V and J ends, which lost 0 bases and 6 bases, there was a span of 9 bases. This CDR3 has 13 residues. Germline V lookup: CDR1 GTSNPN, CDR2 SVGIG (reference sequence). The CDR3 nucleotides are TGTGCCTGGAGTGTAGAGGGATTTCAGCCCCAGCATTTT. Translation: CAWSVEGFQPQHF.

The J gene is TRBJ2-6, the V gene TRBV6-1; D not certain. The V gene's germline CDR1 is MNHNS and CDR2 SASEGT. The CDR3 sequence is 16 residues long. Trimming left V 3 bases short and J 0 bases short, with 9 bases between. DNA for the CDR3: TGTGCCAGCAGTGAGTGGGCAGACTCTGGGGCCAACGTCCTGACTTTC. It translates to CASSEWADSGANVLTF.

The gene calls are TRBV13 and TRBJ2-7; D not resolved. The CDR3 covers 11 residues. V was shortened by 3 bases and J by 5 bases, with 5 bases between the two germline ends. Per germline, CDR1 PRHDT and CDR2 FYEKMQ (reference sequence). The CDR3 region is CASSFEDEQYF. DNA for the CDR3: TGTGCCAGCAGCTTTGAAGACGAGCAGTACTTC.